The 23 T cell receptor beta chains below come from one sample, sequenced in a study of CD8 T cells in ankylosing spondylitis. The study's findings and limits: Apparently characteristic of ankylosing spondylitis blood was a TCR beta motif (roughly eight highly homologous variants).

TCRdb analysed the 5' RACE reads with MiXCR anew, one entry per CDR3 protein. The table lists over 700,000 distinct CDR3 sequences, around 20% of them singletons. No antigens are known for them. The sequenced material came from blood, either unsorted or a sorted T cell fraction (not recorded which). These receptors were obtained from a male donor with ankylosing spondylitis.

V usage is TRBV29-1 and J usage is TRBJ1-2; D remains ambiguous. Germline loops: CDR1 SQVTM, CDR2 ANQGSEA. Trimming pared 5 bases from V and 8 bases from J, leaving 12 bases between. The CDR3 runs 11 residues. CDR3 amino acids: CSVPRSWGYTF. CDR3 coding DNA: TGCAGCGTTCCCAGGTCTTGGGGCTACACCTTC.

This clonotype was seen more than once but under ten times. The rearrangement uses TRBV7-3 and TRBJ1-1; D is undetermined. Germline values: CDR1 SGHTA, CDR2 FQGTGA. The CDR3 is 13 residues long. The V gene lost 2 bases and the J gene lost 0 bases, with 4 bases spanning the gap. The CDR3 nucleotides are TGTGCCAGCAGCTTATACATGAACACTGAAGCTTTCTTT. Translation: CASSLYMNTEAFF.

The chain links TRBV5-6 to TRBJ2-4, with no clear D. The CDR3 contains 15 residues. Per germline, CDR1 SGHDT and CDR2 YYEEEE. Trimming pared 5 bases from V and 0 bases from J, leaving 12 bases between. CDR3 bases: TGTGCCAGCAGAGGAAGGGAACTAGCCAAAAACATTCAGTACTTC. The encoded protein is CASRGRELAKNIQYF.

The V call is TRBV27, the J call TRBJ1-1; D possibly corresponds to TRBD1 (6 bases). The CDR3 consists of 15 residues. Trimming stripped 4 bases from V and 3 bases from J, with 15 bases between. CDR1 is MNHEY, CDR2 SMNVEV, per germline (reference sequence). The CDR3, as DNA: TGTGCCAGCAGTTACCACAGGGAGTGGTACACTGAAGCTTTCTTT. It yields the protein CASSYHREWYTEAFF.

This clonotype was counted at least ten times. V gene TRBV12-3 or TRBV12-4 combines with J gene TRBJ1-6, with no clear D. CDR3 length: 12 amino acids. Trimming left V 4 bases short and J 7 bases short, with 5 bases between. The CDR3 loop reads CASSSGNSPLHF. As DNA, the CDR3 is TGTGCCAGCAGTTCCGGGAATTCACCCCTCCACTTT.

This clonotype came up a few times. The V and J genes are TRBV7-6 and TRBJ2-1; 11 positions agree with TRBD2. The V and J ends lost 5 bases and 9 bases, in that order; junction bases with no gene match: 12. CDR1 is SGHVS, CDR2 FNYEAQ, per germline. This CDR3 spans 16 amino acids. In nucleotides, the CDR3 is TGTGCCAGCAGCAACCCGTTAGCGGGGGGGCATAGTGAGCAGTTCTTC. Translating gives CASSNPLAGGHSEQFF. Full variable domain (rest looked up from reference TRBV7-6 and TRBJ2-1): GAGVSQSPRYKVTKRGQDVALRCDPISGHVSLYWYRQALGQGPEFLTYFNYEAQQDKSGLPNDRFSAERPEGSISTLTIQRTEQRDSAMYRCASSNPLAGGHSEQFFGPGTRLTVL.

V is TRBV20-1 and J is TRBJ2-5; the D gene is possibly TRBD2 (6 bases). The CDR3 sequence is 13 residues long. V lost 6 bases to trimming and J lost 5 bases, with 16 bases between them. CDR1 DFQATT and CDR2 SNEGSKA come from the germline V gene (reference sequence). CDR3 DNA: TGCAGTGCCAAAACTCCGGGACTTGAGACCCAGTACTTC. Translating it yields CSAKTPGLETQYF.

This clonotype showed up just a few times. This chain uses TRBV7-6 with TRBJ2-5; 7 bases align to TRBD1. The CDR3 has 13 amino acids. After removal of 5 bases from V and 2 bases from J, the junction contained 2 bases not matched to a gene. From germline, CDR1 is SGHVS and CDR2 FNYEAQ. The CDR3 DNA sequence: TGTGCCAGCAGCACGGACAGGCAAGAGACCCAGTACTTC. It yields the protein CASSTDRQETQYF.

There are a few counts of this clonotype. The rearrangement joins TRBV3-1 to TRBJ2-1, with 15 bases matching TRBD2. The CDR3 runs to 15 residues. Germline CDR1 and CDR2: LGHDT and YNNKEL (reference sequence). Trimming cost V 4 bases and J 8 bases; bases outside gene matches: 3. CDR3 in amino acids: CASSRTSGGVDEQFF. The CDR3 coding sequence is TGTGCCAGCAGCCGGACTAGCGGGGGGGTGGATGAGCAGTTCTTC.

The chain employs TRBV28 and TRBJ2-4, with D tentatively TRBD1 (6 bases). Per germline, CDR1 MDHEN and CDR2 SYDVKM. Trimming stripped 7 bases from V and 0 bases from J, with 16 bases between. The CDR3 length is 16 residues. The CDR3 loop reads CASTVAGDIAKNIQYF. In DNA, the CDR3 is TGTGCCAGCACCGTCGCAGGGGACATAGCCAAAAACATTCAGTACTTC. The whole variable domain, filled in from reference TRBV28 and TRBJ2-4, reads DVKVTQSSRYLVKRTGEKVFLECVQDMDHENMFWYRQDPGLGLRLIYFSYDVKMKEKGDIPEGYSVSREKKERFSLILESASTNQTSMYLCASTVAGDIAKNIQYFGAGTRLSVL.

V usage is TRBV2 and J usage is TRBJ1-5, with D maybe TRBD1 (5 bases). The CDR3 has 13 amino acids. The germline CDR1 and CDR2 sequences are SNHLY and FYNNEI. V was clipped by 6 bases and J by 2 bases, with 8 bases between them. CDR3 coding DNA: TGTGCCAGCAGGACAGTCGGCAATCAGCCCCAGCATTTT. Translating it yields CASRTVGNQPQHF.

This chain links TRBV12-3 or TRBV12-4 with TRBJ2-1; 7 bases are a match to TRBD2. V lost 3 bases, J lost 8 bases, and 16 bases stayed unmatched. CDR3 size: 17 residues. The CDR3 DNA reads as TGTGCCAGCAGTTTTCTTCGGAGGGAGGGCTTTGGAGATGAGCAGTTCTTC. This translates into CASSFLRREGFGDEQFF.

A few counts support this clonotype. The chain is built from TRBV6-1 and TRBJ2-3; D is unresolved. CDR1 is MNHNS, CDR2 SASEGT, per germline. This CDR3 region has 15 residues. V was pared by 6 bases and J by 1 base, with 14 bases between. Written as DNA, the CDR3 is TGTGCCAGCAGGGAAACGGTCCTGCGCACAGATACGCAGTATTTT. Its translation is CASRETVLRTDTQYF.

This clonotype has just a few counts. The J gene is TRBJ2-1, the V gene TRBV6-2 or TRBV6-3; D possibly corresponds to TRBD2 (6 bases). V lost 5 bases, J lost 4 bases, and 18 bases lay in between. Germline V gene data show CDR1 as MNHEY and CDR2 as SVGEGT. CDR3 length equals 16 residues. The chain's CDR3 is CASSAYGSPVYNEQFF. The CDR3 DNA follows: TGTGCCAGCAGTGCATACGGGAGCCCCGTTTACAATGAGCAGTTCTTC.

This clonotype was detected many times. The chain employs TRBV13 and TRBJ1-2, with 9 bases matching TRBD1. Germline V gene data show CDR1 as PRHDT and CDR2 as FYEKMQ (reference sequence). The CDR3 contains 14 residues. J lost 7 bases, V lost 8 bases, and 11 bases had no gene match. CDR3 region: CASGTGGATLGYTF. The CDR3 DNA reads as TGTGCCAGCGGAACAGGGGGCGCGACTCTTGGCTACACCTTC.

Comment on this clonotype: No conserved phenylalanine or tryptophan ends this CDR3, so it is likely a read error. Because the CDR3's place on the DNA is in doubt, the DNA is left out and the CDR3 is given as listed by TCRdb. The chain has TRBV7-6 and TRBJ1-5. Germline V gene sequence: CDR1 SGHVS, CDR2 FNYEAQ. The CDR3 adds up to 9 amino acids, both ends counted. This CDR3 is CASSLGAGV.

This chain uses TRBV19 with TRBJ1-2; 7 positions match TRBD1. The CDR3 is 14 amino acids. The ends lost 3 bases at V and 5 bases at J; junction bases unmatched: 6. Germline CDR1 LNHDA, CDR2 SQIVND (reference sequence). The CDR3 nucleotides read TGTGCCAGTAGTATCCCCGGGACAGAATATGGCTACACCTTC. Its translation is CASSIPGTEYGYTF.

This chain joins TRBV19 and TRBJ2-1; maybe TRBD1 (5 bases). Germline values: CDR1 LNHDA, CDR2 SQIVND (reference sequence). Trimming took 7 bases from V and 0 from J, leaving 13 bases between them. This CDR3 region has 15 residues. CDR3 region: CASTKKGSSYNEQFF. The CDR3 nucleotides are TGTGCCAGTACTAAGAAGGGGTCCTCCTACAATGAGCAGTTCTTC.

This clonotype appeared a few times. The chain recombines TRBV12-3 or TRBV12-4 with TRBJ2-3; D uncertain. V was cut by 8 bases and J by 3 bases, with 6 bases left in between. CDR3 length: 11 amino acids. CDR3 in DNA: TGTGCCAGCGGGATTACAGATACGCAGTATTTT. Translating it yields CASGITDTQYF.

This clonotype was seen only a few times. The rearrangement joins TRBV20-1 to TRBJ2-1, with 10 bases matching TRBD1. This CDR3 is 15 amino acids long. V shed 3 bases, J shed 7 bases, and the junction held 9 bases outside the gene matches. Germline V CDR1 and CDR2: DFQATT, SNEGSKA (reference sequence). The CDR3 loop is CSASILRDRGNEQFF. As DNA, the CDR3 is TGCAGTGCTAGTATTCTCCGGGACAGGGGTAATGAGCAGTTCTTC.

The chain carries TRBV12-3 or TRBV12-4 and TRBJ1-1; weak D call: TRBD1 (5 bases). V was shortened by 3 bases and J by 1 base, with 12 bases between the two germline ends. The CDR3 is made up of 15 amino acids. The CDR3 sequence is CASSLEAGPNTEAFF. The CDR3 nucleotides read TGTGCCAGCAGTTTGGAGGCAGGGCCGAACACTGAAGCTTTCTTT.

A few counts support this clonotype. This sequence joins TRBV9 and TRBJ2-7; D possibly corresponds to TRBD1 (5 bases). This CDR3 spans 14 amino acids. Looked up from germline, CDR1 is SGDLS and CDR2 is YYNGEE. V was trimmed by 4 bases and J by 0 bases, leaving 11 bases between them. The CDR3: CASSQQEFSYEQYF. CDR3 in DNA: TGTGCCAGCAGCCAACAGGAGTTCTCCTACGAGCAGTACTTC. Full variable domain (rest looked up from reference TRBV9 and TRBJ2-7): DSGVTQTPKHLITATGQRVTLRCSPRSGDLSVYWYQQSLDQGLQFLIQYYNGEERAKGNILERFSAQQFPDLHSELNLSSLELGDSALYFCASSQQEFSYEQYFGPGTRLTVT.

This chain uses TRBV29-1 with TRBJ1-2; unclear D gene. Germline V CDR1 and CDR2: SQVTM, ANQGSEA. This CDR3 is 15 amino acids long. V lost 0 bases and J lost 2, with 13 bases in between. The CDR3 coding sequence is TGCAGCGTTGAAGAGGATAGGTCTGTCAACTATGGCTACACCTTC. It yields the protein CSVEEDRSVNYGYTF.